This TCR beta chain stems from a study of radiotherapy plus CTLA-4 blockade in lung cancer. Study-wide background: Objective responses occurred in 18% of patients; 25% to 40% had disease control. Study outcomes and limitations: Reports identified early blood T cell clone dynamics, with interferon-beta, as the best response predictor. Subsequent to radiotherapy plus ipilimumab, tumor-derived TCR clones underwent expansion in blood.

The table came from immunoSEQ multiplex PCR; TCRdb's copy has only in-frame clones and leaves some out. The sample records roughly 59,000 clones, 65% to 80% being singletons. Alongside CTLA-4 blockade with ipilimumab, patients with chemo-refractory metastatic non-small-cell lung cancer received focal radiation. This clone was seen a few times. Its antigen is unidentified. This TCR derives from a human donor with non-small cell lung cancer whose response to radiotherapy plus ipilimumab could not be evaluated. Specimen: peripheral blood, collected from a patient treated with radiotherapy plus ipilimumab.

The DNA for the CDR3 is TGTGCCAGCACTAGGGGGGGTTCCGACGAGCAGTACTTC. It is translated as CASTRGGSDEQYF. V gene TRBV25-1 combines with J gene TRBJ2-7, with D perhaps TRBD2 (7 bases). Trimming pared 7 bases from V and 5 bases from J, leaving 15 bases between. The CDR3 is 13 amino acids. The germline V gene has CDR1 MGHDK and CDR2 SYGVNS.